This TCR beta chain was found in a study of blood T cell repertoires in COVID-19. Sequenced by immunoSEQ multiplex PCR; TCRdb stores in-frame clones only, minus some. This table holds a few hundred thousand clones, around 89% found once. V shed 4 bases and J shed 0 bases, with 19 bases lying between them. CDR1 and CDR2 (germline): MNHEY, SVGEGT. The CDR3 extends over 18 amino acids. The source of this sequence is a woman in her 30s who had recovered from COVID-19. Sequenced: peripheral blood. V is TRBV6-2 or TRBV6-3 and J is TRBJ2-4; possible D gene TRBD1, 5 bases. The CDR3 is CASSSPLQDRIAKNIQYF. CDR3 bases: TGTGCCAGCAGTTCCCCTCTACAGGACCGTATAGCCAAAAACATTCAGTACTTC.